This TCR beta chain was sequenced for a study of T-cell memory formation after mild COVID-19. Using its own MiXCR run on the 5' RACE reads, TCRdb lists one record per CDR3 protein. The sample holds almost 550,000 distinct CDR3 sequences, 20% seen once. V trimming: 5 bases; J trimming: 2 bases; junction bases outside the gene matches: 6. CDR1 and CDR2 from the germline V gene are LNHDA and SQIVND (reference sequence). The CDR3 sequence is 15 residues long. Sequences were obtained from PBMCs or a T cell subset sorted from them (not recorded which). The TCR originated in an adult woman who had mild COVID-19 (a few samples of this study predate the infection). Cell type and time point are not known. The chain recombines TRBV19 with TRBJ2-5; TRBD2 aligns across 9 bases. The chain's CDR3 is CASSSLAGRQETQYF. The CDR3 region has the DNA TGTGCCAGTAGTTCTCTAGCGGGACGGCAAGAGACCCAGTACTTC.